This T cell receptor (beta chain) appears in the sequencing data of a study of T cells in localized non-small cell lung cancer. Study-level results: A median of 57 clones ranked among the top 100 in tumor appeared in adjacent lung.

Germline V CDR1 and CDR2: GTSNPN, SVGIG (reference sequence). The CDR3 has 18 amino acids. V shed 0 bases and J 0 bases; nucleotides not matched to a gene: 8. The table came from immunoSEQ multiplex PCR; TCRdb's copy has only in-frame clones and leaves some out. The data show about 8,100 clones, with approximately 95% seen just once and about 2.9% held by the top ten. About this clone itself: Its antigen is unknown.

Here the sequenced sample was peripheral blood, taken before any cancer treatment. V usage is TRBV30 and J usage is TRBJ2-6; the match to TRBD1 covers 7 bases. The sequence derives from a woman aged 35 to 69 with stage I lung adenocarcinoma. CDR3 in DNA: TGTGCCTGGAGTGTAAGGGGACAGCCCTCCTCTGGGGCCAACGTCCTGACTTTC. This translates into CAWSVRGQPSSGANVLTF. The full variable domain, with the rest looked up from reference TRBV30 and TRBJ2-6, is SQTIHQWPATLVQPVGSPLSLECTVEGTSNPNLYWYRQAAGRGLQLLFYSVGIGQISSEVPQNLSASRPQDRQFILSSKKLLLSDSGFYLCAWSVRGQPSSGANVLTFGAGSRLTVL.